The TCR beta chain described here comes from a study of T-cell reconstitution after alpha-beta-depleted transplantation in children. This clonotype was counted many times. Its specificity is unknown. Germline V gene data show CDR1 as MDHEN and CDR2 as SYDVKM. Trimming took 5 bases from V and 1 from J; bases not matched to a gene: 5. The length of the CDR3 is 15 residues. Findings of the study overall: The origin of high day-60 TCRbeta diversity in some patients lay in surviving recipient T cells and thymic progenitors. Where alpha-beta T cells came from about two months after transplant was reportedly several hundred expanded graft clones.

The authors prepared the TCRbeta library with unique molecular identifiers. TCRdb passed the PCR reads through MiXCR, listing each CDR3 protein once. This sample yields around 210,000 distinct CDR3 sequences, of which approximately 7% are seen a single time; about 6% belongs to the top ten. V and J are TRBV28 and TRBJ2-3; 8 bases match TRBD2. The sequence was collected from a boy younger than 10 with acute lymphoblastic leukemia, due to receive a stem cell transplant. The specimen comprised PBMCs, sampled before TCRalphabeta/CD19-depleted stem cell transplant. The CDR3 sequence is CASSGGGLRTDTQYF. In DNA form, the CDR3 reads TGTGCCAGCAGTGGCGGGGGGCTTCGCACAGATACGCAGTATTTT.